These 22 T cell receptor beta chains were all obtained from the same sample, sequenced in a study of T cell repertoires in cytomegalovirus infection. No antigens are known for them. TCRdb analysed the reads with MiXCR anew, one entry per CDR3 protein. The sample has just under 500,000 distinct CDR3 sequences, 33% seen once. The sample here was cultured PBMCs, taken from culture after CMV antigen stimulation. Receptors originate from a human donor in good health (CMV status not recorded). Some clones in this sample may be carry-over from other donors' samples.

This clonotype has more than one count but fewer than ten. The CDR3 nucleotides read TGTGCCAGCAGTTCTTCAGGGGATAGCAATCAGCCCCAGCATTTT. It yields the protein CASSSSGDSNQPQHF. The chain has TRBV7-9 and TRBJ1-5; D is perhaps TRBD1 (6 bases). The CDR3 is 15 amino acids. V was shortened by 6 bases and J by 0 bases, with 12 bases between the two germline ends. Germline V gives CDR1 SEHNR, CDR2 FQNEAQ (reference sequence).

The rearrangement uses TRBV28 and TRBJ1-5, with TRBD1 matching over 7 bases. Germline lookup yields CDR1 MDHEN and CDR2 SYDVKM. The CDR3 spans 16 residues. The V and J ends lost 9 bases and 6 bases, in that order; junction bases with no gene match: 17. For the CDR3, the DNA is TGTGCCAGTACACCAGGGGGGACAGCTAATCGTCAGCCCCAGCATTTT. Its translation is CASTPGGTANRQPQHF.

As DNA, the CDR3 is TGTGCCAGCAGCAAAACATCGAACACCGGGGAGCTGTTTTTT. Translating it yields CASSKTSNTGELFF. This sequence joins TRBV9 and TRBJ2-2, with D hard to call. Looked up from germline, CDR1 is SGDLS and CDR2 is YYNGEE. Trimming cost V 4 bases and J 0 bases, with 7 bases left between them. The CDR3 length is 14 residues.

V usage is TRBV10-3 and J usage is TRBJ2-3, with D perhaps matching TRBD1 or TRBD2 (5 bases each). The CDR3 totals 14 residues. Germline-derived CDR1 and CDR2 are ENHRY and SYGVKD. V gave up 6 bases and J gave up 7 bases, with 17 bases separating them. CDR3 DNA sequence: TGTGCCATCAGAGGGACCCAAGGGCAGAATACGCAGTATTTT. It yields the protein CAIRGTQGQNTQYF.

This chain connects TRBV15 to TRBJ2-7, with D maybe TRBD2 (6 bases). The germline V gene has CDR1 LNHNV and CDR2 YYDKDF (reference sequence). The CDR3 covers 13 residues. V was trimmed by 0 bases and J by 7 bases, leaving 10 bases between them. As DNA, the CDR3 is TGTGCCACCAGCAGAGATATGGCGGGGGAGCAGTACTTC. Translation gives CATSRDMAGEQYF. Full variable domain (remainder filled in from reference TRBV15 and TRBJ2-7): DAMVIQNPRYQVTQFGKPVTLSCSQTLNHNVMYWYQQKSSQAPKLLFHYYDKDFNNEADTPDNFQSRRPNTSFCFLDIRSPGLGDTAMYLCATSRDMAGEQYFGPGTRLTVT.

The genes are TRBV7-3 and TRBJ2-1; D unclear. This CDR3 has 15 amino acids. V lost 4 bases, J lost 6 bases, and 16 bases lay in between. CDR1 and CDR2 from the germline V gene are SGHTA and FQGTGA. In DNA form, the CDR3 reads TGTGCCAGCAGCTCCTACGTTGGTCCGTTCAATGAGCAGTTCTTC. Translation gives CASSSYVGPFNEQFF.

The J gene is TRBJ1-2, the V gene TRBV12-3 or TRBV12-4; D is possibly TRBD1 (5 bases). Trimming shortened V by 2 bases and J by 4 bases, and 11 bases separated the two germline ends. The CDR3 has 14 amino acids. CDR3 sequence: CASSLYGRGYGYTF. CDR3 sequence (DNA): TGTGCCAGCAGTTTATATGGGAGGGGCTATGGCTACACCTTC.

This clonotype was observed many times. The chain has TRBV25-1 and TRBJ2-7; 10 nucleotides align to TRBD1. The CDR3 extends over 14 amino acids. V dropped 5 bases and J dropped 4; count of bases not matched to a gene: 5. The germline V gene has CDR1 MGHDK and CDR2 SYGVNS. CDR3 amino acids: CASSRGQGVYEQYF. CDR3 bases: TGTGCCAGCAGTCGTGGACAGGGGGTGTACGAGCAGTACTTC.

The chain has TRBV2 and TRBJ1-5; D is unclear. This CDR3 is 15 amino acids long. Germline V gene lookup returns CDR1 SNHLY and CDR2 FYNNEI. The ends were cut back, 5 bases at V and 2 bases at J, with 13 bases in the middle. CDR3: CASSFYGEGNQPQHF. CDR3 coding DNA: TGTGCCAGCAGTTTTTACGGGGAGGGCAATCAGCCCCAGCATTTT.

This clonotype was detected only a few times. The gene calls are TRBV14 and TRBJ2-7, with a possible D match to TRBD2 (6 bases). The CDR3 is 15 residues long. Trimming removed 4 bases from V and 3 bases from J, with 16 bases in between. From germline, CDR1 is SGHDN and CDR2 FVKESK. The CDR3 protein is CASSPNWGGNYEQYF. In DNA, the CDR3 is TGTGCCAGCAGCCCCAATTGGGGCGGGAACTACGAGCAGTACTTC.

Comment on this clonotype: Since a much larger clone is just one base distant, this may be a read error. The V call is TRBV7-8, the J call TRBJ2-7; 11 positions agree with TRBD2. The CDR3 has 18 residues. J gave up 4 bases and V 2 bases, and 13 bases lay outside the gene matches. CDR1 and CDR2 from the germline V gene are SGHVS and FQNEAQ. CDR3 DNA: TGTGCCAGCAGCTTATCGTCTAGCGGGAGGACCGACGTTTACGAGCAGTACTTC. Translation gives CASSLSSSGRTDVYEQYF.

Many counts were recorded for this clonotype. The CDR3 DNA reads as TGTGCCAGCACCCGCATGACAGGGCAGTCGGAGACCCAGTACTTC. This encodes CASTRMTGQSETQYF. J is TRBJ2-5 and V is TRBV7-2; 7 nucleotides line up with TRBD1. This CDR3 spans 15 amino acids. Germline V lookup: CDR1 SGHTA, CDR2 FQGNSA. The V and J ends lost 7 bases and 5 bases, in that order; junction bases with no gene match: 13.

The chain links TRBV28 to TRBJ2-7; no reliable D call. Trimming left V 1 base short and J 3 bases short, with 13 bases between. Germline values: CDR1 MDHEN, CDR2 SYDVKM. This CDR3 spans 15 amino acids. The CDR3 loop is CASSLLRVGFYEQYV. The DNA of the CDR3 is TGTGCCAGCAGTTTATTAAGGGTAGGGTTCTACGAGCAGTACGTC.

Note on this clonotype: A much larger clone sits a single nucleotide away, making a read error possible. This chain joins TRBV7-2 and TRBJ2-1; 7 bases fit TRBD2. The better agreement between TRBJ2-7 and the DNA end casts doubt on the J call. The CDR3 sequence is 15 residues long. CDR1 is SGHTA, CDR2 FQGNSA, per germline. The CDR3 here is CASSLGTGLFNEQYF. Here the CDR3 DNA reads TGTGCCAGCAGCTTAGGGACGGGACTATTCAATGAGCAGTACTTC.

This clonotype occurred a few times. The genes are TRBV6-2 or TRBV6-3 and TRBJ1-5; D gene ambiguous. This CDR3 contains 15 residues. Germline CDR1 is MNHEY and CDR2 is SVGEGT. V lost 0 bases to trimming and J lost 0 bases, with 6 bases between them. The CDR3 reads CASSYSVGSNQPQHF. CDR3 bases: TGTGCCAGCAGTTACTCCGTAGGTAGCAATCAGCCCCAGCATTTT.

This rearrangement joins TRBV7-2 to TRBJ2-5; the D is unclear. This CDR3 has 13 amino acids. Germline V gene data show CDR1 as SGHTA and CDR2 as FQGNSA. V was pared by 2 bases and J by 3 bases, with 7 bases between. The CDR3 loop is CASSLNGEETQYF. The DNA of the CDR3 is TGTGCCAGCAGCTTAAATGGCGAAGAGACCCAGTACTTC. The full variable domain, rest sourced from reference TRBV7-2 and TRBJ2-5, is GAGVSQSPSNKVTEKGKDVELRCDPISGHTALYWYRQSLGQGLEFLIYFQGNSAPDKSGLPSDRFSAERTGGSVSTLTIQRTQQEDSAVYLCASSLNGEETQYFGPGTRLLVL.

This chain links TRBV20-1 with TRBJ1-2; TRBD1 might be the D (5 bases). This CDR3 contains 13 residues. CDR1 and CDR2 from the germline V gene are DFQATT and SNEGSKA (reference sequence). Between the trimmed V and J ends, which lost 5 bases and 6 bases, there was a span of 16 bases. CDR3 region: CSAESPGAHGYTF. CDR3 coding DNA: TGCAGTGCTGAAAGTCCCGGGGCGCATGGCTACACCTTC.

This chain links TRBV28 with TRBJ2-1, with TRBD2 as a possible D gene (5 bases). CDR1 MDHEN and CDR2 SYDVKM come from the germline V gene. Trimming left V 5 bases short and J 6 bases short, with 11 bases between. The CDR3 totals 13 residues. This CDR3 is CASSPGLFNEQFF. The CDR3 region has the DNA TGTGCCAGCAGTCCCGGACTCTTCAATGAGCAGTTCTTC.

At least ten counts were recorded for this clonotype. The chain links TRBV4-1 to TRBJ1-3, with TRBD1 identical over 7 bases. CDR1 and CDR2 from the germline V gene are MGHRA and YSYEKL. This CDR3 has 17 amino acids. Trimming took 4 bases from V and 6 from J; bases not matched to a gene: 15. CDR3 in amino acids: CASSPRDRGADVNTIYF. CDR3 DNA sequence: TGCGCCAGCAGCCCAAGGGACAGAGGGGCGGATGTAAACACCATATATTTT.

The chain employs TRBV6-1 and TRBJ2-7; D unresolved. The V end was cut by 2 bases, the J end by 2 bases, with 10 bases between. The CDR3 consists of 14 residues. The germline V gene encodes CDR1 MNHNS and CDR2 SASEGT. CDR3 sequence reads: CASSETARTYEQYV. CDR3 sequence (DNA): TGTGCCAGCAGTGAAACCGCCAGGACCTACGAGCAGTACGTC.

This chain links TRBV20-1 with TRBJ2-7; 7 bases match TRBD1. After removal of 3 bases from V and 0 bases from J, the junction contained 11 bases not matched to a gene. CDR1 and CDR2 from the germline V gene are DFQATT and SNEGSKA (reference sequence). The CDR3 sequence is 16 residues long. CDR3 in DNA: TGCAGTGCTAGTTTGGGGGCACGGGACAGCTCCTACGAGCAGTACTTC. As protein: CSASLGARDSSYEQYF.

Only a few counts were recorded for this clonotype. This chain uses TRBV27 with TRBJ2-1; tentative D call: TRBD2 (7 bases). The CDR3 is made up of 15 amino acids. V was clipped by 6 bases and J by 4 bases, with 16 bases between them. The germline V gene has CDR1 MNHEY and CDR2 SMNVEV (reference sequence). The CDR3 DNA reads as TGTGCCAGCAGCCCGAGGGGGGGGACTTACAATGAGCAGTTCTTC. Its translation is CASSPRGGTYNEQFF.